These 2 T cell receptor beta chains originate from one sample sequenced in a study of neurological immune-mediated disorders. TCRdb ran MiXCR on the 5' RACE reads and lists one entry per CDR3 protein. The table includes some 47,000 distinct CDR3 sequences, about 22% detected once. Described time point: technical triplicate 3. The sample was PBMCs. The receptors derive from a man between 60 and 75 years old with HTLV-1-associated myelopathy (HAM/TSP).

This clonotype was detected ten times or more. The rearrangement links TRBV10-3 to TRBJ2-2, with unresolved D. Germline loops: CDR1 ENHRY, CDR2 SYGVKD. The V and J ends lost 4 bases and 1 base respectively, with 7 bases between them. The CDR3 sequence is 14 residues long. The CDR3 here is CAISAGRNTGELFF. CDR3 DNA sequence: TGTGCCATCAGTGCAGGTCGGAACACCGGGGAGCTGTTTTTT.

This clonotype was detected ten times or more. The chain recombines TRBV6-5 with TRBJ1-5; TRBD1 aligns across 8 bases. Germline-derived CDR1 and CDR2 are MNHEY and SVGAGI. V was pared by 6 bases and J by 0 bases, with 4 bases of the junction left unmatched. The CDR3 runs 15 residues. Here the CDR3 reads CASRRTGTSNQPQHF. CDR3 coding DNA: TGTGCCAGCAGACGGACAGGGACTAGCAATCAGCCCCAGCATTTT.